The source of this TCR beta chain is a study of brain T cells in children with intractable seizures. Study-wide results and limits: Clones missing pre-surgery may reflect undersampling of that blood sample.

A single count supports this clone. Its antigen is unknown. Time point indicated: blood from clinic visit 5 months post-surgery; TSC patient then seizure free. Sequencing was limited to surgery cases with top T cell transcript signatures in brain tissue. Pre-surgery treatment included at least one anti-epileptic drug. TCRdb keeps only in-frame clones here, not all; method: immunoSEQ multiplex PCR. The repertoire holds about 340,000 clones, with about 93% as singletons. Material: peripheral blood, obtained approximately 5 months after surgery. The receptor's source is a boy less than two years old with tuberous sclerosis and intractable seizures.

CDR3 residues: CASSLVGMGTDTQYF. The CDR3 DNA reads TGTGCCAGCAGCTTAGTGGGTATGGGCACAGATACGCAGTATTTT. This chain joins TRBV7-2 and TRBJ2-3, with D hard to call. The germline V gene has CDR1 SGHTA and CDR2 FQGNSA. V gave up 1 base and J gave up 1 base, with 9 bases separating them. This CDR3 region has 15 residues. The complete variable domain, with remaining parts taken from reference TRBV7-2 and TRBJ2-3, reads GAGVSQSPSNKVTEKGKDVELRCDPISGHTALYWYRQSLGQGLEFLIYFQGNSAPDKSGLPSDRFSAERTGGSVSTLTIQRTQQEDSAVYLCASSLVGMGTDTQYFGPGTRLTVL.